This is a list of T cell receptor beta chains from one sample in a study of cytomegalovirus exposure and HLA in healthy donors. Profiled with immunoSEQ multiplex PCR; TCRdb holds only in-frame clones, not every one. Of about 80,000 clones listed, roughly 65% are singletons. Sequences were obtained from PBMCs. These receptors were collected from a male donor in good health and CMV-seropositive. Both conserved end residues are part of each CDR3. The order of the fields is V gene, D gene, clone size, J gene, CDR3 protein, CDR3 DNA. D genes are given only for firm matches. For some rows the clone size is stated as once, few or many, or as a class when expanded; others skip it.

V: TRBV5-1
D: TRBD1
size: NA
J: TRBJ2-1
CDR3: CASSVGTAHNEQFF
DNA: TGCGCCAGCAGCGTCGGGACAGCCCACAATGAGCAGTTCTTC

V: TRBV15
D: TRBD1
size: NA
J: TRBJ2-7
CDR3: CATSRGTGGGYEQYF
DNA: TGTGCCACCAGCAGAGGGACAGGGGGAGGGTACGAGCAGTACTTC

V: TRBV5-4
D: NA
size: NA
J: TRBJ2-3
CDR3: CASSPNTDTQYF
DNA: TGTGCCAGCAGTCCCAACACAGATACGCAGTATTTT

V: TRBV28
D: NA
size: NA
J: TRBJ1-1
CDR3: CASSLKGLRTEAFF
DNA: TGTGCCAGCAGTTTGAAGGGGCTGAGAACTGAAGCTTTCTTT

V: TRBV27
D: NA
size: NA
J: TRBJ1-4
CDR3: CASSYSRKGAEKLFF
DNA: TGTGCCAGCAGTTATTCGCGTAAGGGAGCAGAAAAACTGTTTTTT

V: TRBV6-5
D: TRBD2
size: NA
J: TRBJ2-3
CDR3: CASSQGLAGIDTQYF
DNA: TGTGCCAGCAGCCAGGGACTAGCGGGAATAGATACGCAGTATTTT

V: TRBV11-2
D: NA
size: NA
J: TRBJ2-3
CDR3: CASTTSTDTQYF
DNA: TGTGCCAGCACAACTAGCACAGATACGCAGTATTTT

V: TRBV2
D: TRBD1
size: NA
J: TRBJ1-3
CDR3: CASSDRGAGNTIYF
DNA: TGTGCCAGCAGTGACAGGGGGGCTGGAAACACCATATATTTT

V: TRBV11-1
D: TRBD1
size: NA
J: TRBJ2-7
CDR3: CATQQGAIHEQYF
DNA: TGTGCCACTCAGCAGGGGGCGATCCACGAGCAGTACTTC

V: TRBV5-6
D: TRBD1
size: once
J: TRBJ2-1
CDR3: CASRPDRGGSYNEQFF
DNA: TGTGCCAGCAGACCGGACAGGGGAGGCTCCTACAATGAGCAGTTCTTC

V: TRBV10-3
D: NA
size: NA
J: TRBJ2-5
CDR3: CAISENQGVETQYF
DNA: TGTGCCATCAGTGAGAATCAGGGCGTCGAGACCCAGTACTTC

V: TRBV21-1
D: NA
size: NA
J: TRBJ1-1
CDR3: CASSKDSSTGTTEAFF
DNA: TGTGCCAGCAGCAAAGACTCGTCGACAGGAACCACTGAAGCTTTCTTT

V: TRBV5-1
D: TRBD1
size: NA
J: TRBJ1-4
CDR3: CASSLGTGTGNNEKLFF
DNA: TGCGCCAGCAGCTTGGGAACCGGGACAGGGAATAATGAAAAACTGTTTTTT

V: TRBV19
D: NA
size: NA
J: TRBJ1-2
CDR3: CASSRQDLWTYGYTF
DNA: TGTGCCAGTAGTAGACAGGACTTATGGACCTATGGCTACACCTTC

V: TRBV6-5
D: NA
size: NA
J: TRBJ1-5
CDR3: CASTKTGRGQPQHF
DNA: TGTGCCAGCACCAAGACGGGCCGAGGGCAGCCCCAGCATTTT

V: TRBV7-9
D: NA
size: NA
J: TRBJ2-7
CDR3: CASSLLTCEQYF
DNA: TGTGCCAGCAGCTTACTGACTTGCGAGCAGTACTTC

V: TRBV7-6
D: TRBD1
size: few
J: TRBJ1-1
CDR3: CASSSRTGRLNTEAFF
DNA: TGTGCCAGCAGCTCTAGGACAGGCCGCCTGAACACTGAAGCTTTCTTT

V: TRBV11-2
D: TRBD2
size: NA
J: TRBJ2-7
CDR3: CASSLLAGAGEQYF
DNA: TGTGCCAGCAGCTTACTAGCGGGAGCAGGCGAGCAGTACTTC

V: TRBV30
D: NA
size: NA
J: TRBJ2-1
CDR3: CAWSVRASAPEQFF
DNA: TGTGCCTGGAGTGTACGGGCTAGCGCGCCTGAGCAGTTCTTC

V: TRBV6-1
D: NA
size: NA
J: TRBJ1-1
CDR3: CASSERQTLLNTEAFF
DNA: TGTGCCAGCAGTGAACGACAGACCTTATTGAACACTGAAGCTTTCTTT

V: TRBV6-5
D: TRBD1
size: NA
J: TRBJ1-2
CDR3: CASRGTGVYGYTF
DNA: TGTGCCAGCAGGGGGACAGGGGTCTATGGCTACACCTTC

V: TRBV19
D: NA
size: NA
J: TRBJ2-7
CDR3: CASSIGWAGKLEQYF
DNA: TGTGCCAGTAGTATTGGTTGGGCGGGAAAGCTCGAGCAGTACTTC